This entry is about one TCR beta chain. The entry originates in a study of shared clonotypes between healthy human individuals. Investigators spread the genomic DNA of each subset evenly over several immunoSEQ plates. The assay was immunoSEQ multiplex PCR, and TCRdb's table has in-frame clones only and misses some. The sample includes 900,000 to 1,200,000 clones, 70% to 80% seen only once; the top ten take around 0.61%. The specimen was memory CD4+ T cells from PBMCs. Indicated subset: CD45RA-negative fraction. The receptor comes from a man aged 18-30 years in good health. Some clones in this sample may be carry-over from other donors' samples.

Written as DNA, the CDR3 is TGTGCCAGCAGTGAAGGGGGTACTTCACCCCTCCACTTT. As protein: CASSEGGTSPLHF. The rearrangement joins TRBV6-1 to TRBJ1-6; D is unclear. The CDR3 is made up of 13 amino acids. In germline, CDR1 is MNHNS, CDR2 SASEGT. Trimming took 1 base from V and 9 from J, leaving 7 bases between them.